Here is one T cell receptor beta chain with its context. The antigen remains unidentified. This record belongs to a study of T-cell memory formation after mild COVID-19. Study observations and caveats: The second-wave clones peaking on day 37 were not confirmed as SARS-CoV-2-specific. In pre-infection memory, a portion of responding clones appeared, which suggested that cross-reactive memory joined.

After 5'RACE with constant-segment primers, TCR alpha and TCR beta cDNA libraries carrying sample barcodes and UMIs were obtained. One entry per CDR3 protein, called by TCRdb with MiXCR from the 5' RACE reads. This sample has 550,000 to 650,000 distinct CDR3 sequences, with 17% found just once. The CDR3 is 14 residues long. V lost 6 bases, J lost 0 bases, and 11 bases lay in between. This receptor was taken from an adult woman who had mild COVID-19 (a few samples of this study predate the infection). Cell type and time point are not known. The chain recombines TRBV12-3 or TRBV12-4 with TRBJ1-2; a weak D match, TRBD1 (5 bases). The sequencing sample was made of PBMCs or a T cell subset sorted from them (not recorded which). The CDR3 sequence: CASSPGDPNYGYTF. The CDR3 DNA sequence: TGTGCCAGCAGCCCTGGGGACCCTAACTATGGCTACACCTTC.